This TCR beta chain is from a study of identical twins (dated by TCRdb to 2016 to 2017). Regarding the study in general: To test whether fetal clonotypes persist, the study used deep sequencing on TCR alpha and beta repertoires from monozygotic twins, unrelated adults of various ages, and cord blood. To rule out contamination, replicate twin experiments were performed at different times with different library preparation protocols.

Every donor in the study was a healthy Caucasian. The study also sequenced three unrelated non-twin adults: a male aged 18 to 30, a male aged 50 to 59 and a female aged 50 to 59. Using Miltenyi CD45RO+ enrichment and human naive T-cell isolation kits, memory (CD45RO+) and naive T cells were isolated from PBMC. The library relied on 5' RACE. Data came from an Illumina HiSeq 2000. A universal primer binding site was introduced by template switching, and a unique molecular identifier was present in the final cDNA, enabling accurate counting of TCR cDNA molecules. First-strand cDNA for TCR alpha and beta chains was synthesized from specific primers in the conserved constant-segment region. Each cDNA library was double barcoded, with a SMART-Mk sample barcode plus Illumina barcodes, to control for contamination. TruSeq adapter sequences along with Illumina sample barcodes were introduced in two successive PCR steps. Sequencing of the TCR alpha and beta cDNA libraries was done on the Illumina HiSeq platform using custom primers. Regarding the original processing steps: Raw reads were processed with MiGEC to extract unique molecular identifiers, and MiXCR was used to determine CDR3 positions. For each individual, recombination models were inferred using an EM algorithm with the repgenHMM and IGoR tools. The tcR package in R was used for shared clonotype analysis, with sharing normalized by the product of cloneset sizes. Out-of-frame nonproductive sequences were analyzed to study raw recombination free of thymic and clonal selection effects. TCRdb reprocessing: public reads trimmed at Q25 with fastp, clones called with MiXCR, in-frame beta chains kept. Each CDR3 protein appears once, grouped with its most common genes and DNA. TCRdb's processing, not the authors', yielded these V and J calls. The sample table holds about 690,000 distinct CDR3 sequences, of which approximately 6% were seen once. 1.5% to 2% of the sample belongs to the ten largest clones.

What the authors observed across the whole study: Because the same donors could not be followed over many years, conclusions were based on cross-sectional statistical analysis. Excess twin sharing in beta out-of-frame sequences was weaker because fewer shared sequences lowered the signal-to-noise ratio. Invariant T cells such as MAIT and iNKT could partly confound zero-insertion analyses, though diverse VJ usage argued against this for most clonotypes. Compared with coincidental sharing between unrelated individuals, an excess of low generation-probability sequences was observed among out-of-frame TCR alpha sequences shared between twins. In monozygotic twins, recombination models systematically underestimated out-of-frame TCR alpha sharing, but the models matched the sharing seen between unrelated individuals. Abundant cord blood beta clonotypes carried fewer insertions; young adult naive repertoires showed a weaker similar trend, while memory repertoires showed none.

This clonotype was detected only a few times. Its antigen specificity is not known. Base qualities are not recorded, but no much larger clone differs from it by a single base. The source is a man aged 18 to 35 in good health. The sample comprised naive T cells sorted from blood. In light of the paper, this sample's cell subset or site label describes: cells isolated with a human naive T-cell isolation kit.

The DNA is as follows: TGCAGTGCTAGAAGAGGCAGTCAGAACACTGAAGCTTTCTTT. Its product reads: CSARRGSQNTEAFF. The sequence is built from TRBV20-1 and TRBJ1-1; too little of a D gene remains to name it. V was cut back by 2 bases and J by 1 base, leaving a gap of 11 bases between them. Inclusive of the bounding cysteine and phenylalanine, the CDR3 is 14 residues long. Of all the DNA, just the CDR3 is kept, 42 bases in frame from base 1. CDR1 is given as DFQATT and CDR2 as SNEGSKA, both from the germline V gene (reference sequence).